A selection of T cell receptor beta chains follows, all from one sample in a study of OX40 agonist ivuxolimab in advanced cancers. TCRdb's table, derived via immunoSEQ multiplex PCR, lists solely in-frame clones and lacks some. Of more than 100,000 clones in the sample, around 93% were seen once. Material: CD4+ or CD8+ T cells sorted from blood, obtained in a trial of the OX40 agonist ivuxolimab. These receptors came from an adult with an advanced solid tumor such as melanoma, head and neck, liver or kidney cancer. Each CDR3 is given with its conserved first and last residue. The order of the fields is J gene, clone size, D gene, V gene, CDR3 DNA, CDR3 protein. D genes are given only for firm matches. Clone size, where shown, is once, few, many, or a class for clones that have expanded.

TRBJ1-4,few,TRBD1,TRBV2,TGTGCCAGCAGTCCCCTAACAGGGGGTGGTCGGGAAAAACTGTTTTTT,CASSPLTGGGREKLFF
TRBJ2-7,.,.,TRBV9,TGTGCCAGCAGCGTAGGAGAAGACCCCCGGTCCTCCTACGAGCAGTACTTC,CASSVGEDPRSSYEQYF
TRBJ1-3,.,.,TRBV5-4,TGTGCCAGCAGCTTGAGGAGGGCAGGAGGAAACACCATATATTTT,CASSLRRAGGNTIYF
TRBJ1-1,.,TRBD1,TRBV5-1,TGCGCCAGCAGCAATACAGGGGGAATCACTGAAGCTTTCTTT,CASSNTGGITEAFF
TRBJ2-3,.,TRBD1,TRBV5-4,TGTGCCAGCAGACCAGGGGGCATAGCAGATACGCAGTATTTT,CASRPGGIADTQYF
TRBJ2-7,.,TRBD1,TRBV5-1,TGCGCCAGCAGCTTTGGAGGGACAGGCAATCCCTACGAGCAGTACTTC,CASSFGGTGNPYEQYF
TRBJ1-4,few,.,TRBV28,TGTGCCAGCAGTTTTAGCCTCCAGACCCGGGGAAAACTGTTTTTT,CASSFSLQTRGKLFF
TRBJ1-1,.,.,TRBV4-2,TGTGCCAGCACCCAAGGCACAGGGCTTATGTTAAACACTGAAGCTTTCTTT,CASTQGTGLMLNTEAFF
TRBJ1-4,once,.,TRBV4-1,TGCGCCAGCAGCCCAAGACCAGATGGGAAACTGTTTTTT,CASSPRPDGKLFF
TRBJ1-2,.,.,TRBV14,TGTGCCAGCAGCCGCACAGGGTACAATGGCTACACCTTC,CASSRTGYNGYTF
TRBJ1-4,.,TRBD1,TRBV14,TGTGCCAGCAGCCAAGTGGAGACAGGGTTACTGTTTTTT,CASSQVETGLLFF
TRBJ1-2,.,.,TRBV9,TGTGCCAGCAGCCTCCTCGGATCTAACTATGGCTACACCTTC,CASSLLGSNYGYTF
TRBJ2-7,.,.,TRBV6-5,TGTGCCAGCAGTTCCTCAACTCCCCCGGGCTACGAGCAGTACTTC,CASSSSTPPGYEQYF
TRBJ1-3,once,TRBD1,TRBV5-6,TGTGCCAGCAGCACCCCGCGACAGGGGCAATCTGGAAACACCATATATTTT,CASSTPRQGQSGNTIYF
TRBJ1-6,once,.,TRBV18,TGTGCCAGCTCACCACAGTCTGCTAATTCACCCCTCCACTTT,CASSPQSANSPLHF
TRBJ1-4,.,.,TRBV7-6,TGTGCCAGCAGCCCCGCGCATGAAAAACTGTTTTTT,CASSPAHEKLFF
TRBJ1-1,.,.,TRBV19,TGTGCCAGTAGTATGGTGGACGCTCGGGCTTTCTTT,CASSMVDARAFF
TRBJ1-1,.,.,TRBV5-1,TGCGCCAGCAGCACCATAGGACCCAACACTGAAGCTTTCTTT,CASSTIGPNTEAFF
TRBJ2-7,.,TRBD1,TRBV6-1,TGTGCCACCCCGACAGGGGCCCTCTCCTACGAGCAGTACTTC,CATPTGALSYEQYF
TRBJ1-1,.,TRBD1,TRBV28,TGTGCCAGCAGTACAGGGGGGGCTGGGAACACTGAAGCTTTCTTT,CASSTGGAGNTEAFF
TRBJ2-7,.,.,TRBV5-1,TGCGCCAGCATGCAGGGGGGACAGCCCTACGAGCAGTACTTC,CASMQGGQPYEQYF
TRBJ1-3,.,.,TRBV5-6,TGTGCCAGCAGCTTGAGAGGTCCTGGAAACACCATATATTTT,CASSLRGPGNTIYF
TRBJ2-1,.,.,TRBV18,TGTGCCAGCTCACCACTTGGGCCAGGGGCCTACAATGAGCAGTTCTTC,CASSPLGPGAYNEQFF
TRBJ2-5,.,.,TRBV7-6,TGTGCCAGCAGCTTAGGGGCGACTCAAGAGACCCAGTACTTC,CASSLGATQETQYF
TRBJ2-5,.,TRBD2,TRBV19,TGTGCCAGTAGTATCCCGGGACTAGCGGGAGGCGAGACCCAGTACTTC,CASSIPGLAGGETQYF
TRBJ1-5,.,.,TRBV7-3,TGTGCCAGCAGCTTAGGTCCCCAGGGGCCCCAGCATTTT,CASSLGPQGPQHF
TRBJ2-7,.,TRBD2,TRBV18,TGTGCCAGCTCATCCCAGCGGGGGGCCCACCTGGGCGACTTC,CASSSQRGAHLGDF
TRBJ2-3,.,.,TRBV4-3,TGCGCCAGCAGCCAAGATCCGGGGTTTATTGCTAGCACAGATACGCAGTATTTT,CASSQDPGFIASTDTQYF
TRBJ1-1,.,.,TRBV6-6,TGTGCCAGCAGTTACCAGGGTTCAAACACTGAAGCTTTCTTT,CASSYQGSNTEAFF
TRBJ2-7,.,TRBD2,TRBV6-6,TGTGCCAGCAGTTACTCACAAGCGGGGCTCTACGAGCAGTACTTC,CASSYSQAGLYEQYF
TRBJ2-7,.,TRBD1,TRBV11-2,TGTGCCAGCAGCTTCGGCCGCCGGGACAGGGTCGGGAACGAGCAGTACTTC,CASSFGRRDRVGNEQYF
TRBJ1-2,.,.,TRBV4-1,TGCGCCAGCAGCCAAAGTGTGGGCAGGGTAATTGGCTACACCTTC,CASSQSVGRVIGYTF
TRBJ2-5,.,.,TRBV18,TGTGCCAGCTCACCCAACGTTATGTCGCAAGAGACCCAGTACTTC,CASSPNVMSQETQYF
TRBJ1-4,.,.,TRBV19,TGTGCCAGTAGTATACTGGGTGAAACTAATGAAAAACTGTTTTTT,CASSILGETNEKLFF
TRBJ1-2,.,.,TRBV20-1,TGCAGTGCCGACACTTCCTATGGCTACACCTTC,CSADTSYGYTF
TRBJ2-7,.,.,TRBV18,TGTGCCAGCTCACCGACCGGCGCAGAGCAGTACTTC,CASSPTGAEQYF
TRBJ1-2,once,TRBD1,TRBV18,TGTGCCAGCTCACCACCGCCGGGAGACAGGGCGGGACTTAACTATGGCTACACCTTC,CASSPPPGDRAGLNYGYTF
TRBJ1-3,.,.,TRBV5-1,TGCGCCAGCAGCTTAGCAGGGGCTGACACCATATATTTT,CASSLAGADTIYF
TRBJ1-3,.,.,TRBV18,TGTGCCAGCTCACCAGGCTCTGGAAACACCATATATTTT,CASSPGSGNTIYF
TRBJ2-7,.,.,TRBV9,TGTGCCAGCAGCCGGGCGACTCTAGTGCCCTACGAGCAGTACTTC,CASSRATLVPYEQYF
TRBJ2-7,.,TRBD2,TRBV7-2,TGTGCCAGCAGCCCTCGGACTAGCGGGAGTTCTGGCGAGCAGTACTTC,CASSPRTSGSSGEQYF
TRBJ2-7,once,.,TRBV7-2,TGTGCCAGCAGCCAAACTGGACAGTTCTACGAGCAGTACTTC,CASSQTGQFYEQYF
TRBJ2-2,.,TRBD1,TRBV2,TGTGCCAGCAGGGGGGACAGGGGCGGGACCGGGGAGCTGTTTTTT,CASRGDRGGTGELFF
TRBJ1-1,.,.,TRBV6-6,TGTGCCAGCAGCGGAAGTACTGAAGCTTTCTTT,CASSGSTEAFF
TRBJ2-1,.,.,TRBV28,TGTGCCAGCAGTCCGGCAGGGCGGGAATACAATGAGCAGTTCTTC,CASSPAGREYNEQFF
TRBJ2-7,.,TRBD1,TRBV5-1,TGCGCCAGCAGCCGAGACAGGGTCTACGAGCAGTACTTC,CASSRDRVYEQYF
TRBJ2-5,.,.,TRBV5-6,TGTGCCAGCAGCTTCCTGACTGGGCAAGAGACCCAGTACTTC,CASSFLTGQETQYF
TRBJ1-2,few,.,TRBV27,TGTGCCACCTCGGTCCAGGGTAACTATGGCTACACCTTC,CATSVQGNYGYTF
TRBJ1-4,.,.,TRBV7-9,TGTGCCTCGGCCCCAGGATGGGGGCCTAATGAAAAACTGTTTTTT,CASAPGWGPNEKLFF
TRBJ1-1,.,TRBD1,TRBV6-1,TGTGCCAGCAGCGGAATCCCGGGACAGGGCACTGAAGCTTTCTTT,CASSGIPGQGTEAFF
TRBJ1-2,.,.,TRBV5-6,TGTGCCAGCAGCGAGTACTATGGCTACACCTTC,CASSEYYGYTF
TRBJ1-2,.,.,TRBV7-2,TGTGCCAGCAGCGCCGGGACGGCGGGGACCTTC,CASSAGTAGTF
TRBJ2-3,.,.,TRBV28,TGTGCCAGCAGTTCGACAGGTTTGTCGAATACGCAGTATTTT,CASSSTGLSNTQYF